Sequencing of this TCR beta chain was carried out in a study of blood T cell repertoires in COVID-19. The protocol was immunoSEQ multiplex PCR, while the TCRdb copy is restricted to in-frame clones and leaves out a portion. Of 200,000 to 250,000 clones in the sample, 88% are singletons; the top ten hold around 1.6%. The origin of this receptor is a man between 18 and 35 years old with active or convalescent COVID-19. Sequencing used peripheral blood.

The CDR3 is CASSLGGGGTDTQYF. CDR3 bases: TGTGCCAGCAGCTTAGGTGGGGGGGGTACAGATACGCAGTATTTT. The J gene is TRBJ2-3, the V gene TRBV11-3, with 7 bases lining up with TRBD2. Trimming removed 1 base from V and 3 bases from J; junction bases left unmatched: 4. The CDR3 consists of 15 residues. Germline loops: CDR1 SGHNT, CDR2 YENEEA.